The source of this T cell receptor (beta chain) is a study of T cells after yellow fever vaccination. This clonotype appeared many times. The CDR3 contains 15 residues. Germline CDR1 and CDR2: SGHTA and FQGNSA. Trimming stripped 1 base from V and 0 bases from J, with 10 bases between. TCRdb called the 5' RACE reads again in MiXCR, with one record for every CDR3 protein. The table records 150,000 to 200,000 distinct CDR3 sequences, approximately 9.7% of them present only once. The chain carries TRBV7-2 and TRBJ2-7, with D hard to call. The TCR originated in a man aged 18 to 30 who received the YFV17D yellow fever vaccine. This material consisted of CD8+ T cells sorted from PBMCs, taken 45 days after the yellow fever booster vaccination. Here the CDR3 DNA reads TGTGCCAGCAGCTTAGTCGCCAGCTTCTCCTACGAGCAGTACTTC. This sequence encodes CASSLVASFSYEQYF.